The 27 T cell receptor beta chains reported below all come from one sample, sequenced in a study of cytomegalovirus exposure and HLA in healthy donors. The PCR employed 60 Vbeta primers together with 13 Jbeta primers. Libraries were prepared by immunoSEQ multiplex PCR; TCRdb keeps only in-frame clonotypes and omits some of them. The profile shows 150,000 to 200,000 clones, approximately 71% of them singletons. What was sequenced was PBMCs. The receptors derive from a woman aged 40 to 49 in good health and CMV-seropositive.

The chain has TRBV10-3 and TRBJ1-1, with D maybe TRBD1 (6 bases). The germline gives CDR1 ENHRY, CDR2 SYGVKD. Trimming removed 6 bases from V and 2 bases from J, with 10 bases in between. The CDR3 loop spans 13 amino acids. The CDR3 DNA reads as TGTGCCATCAGGACAGGATCCAACACTGAAGCTTTCTTT. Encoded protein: CAIRTGSNTEAFF.

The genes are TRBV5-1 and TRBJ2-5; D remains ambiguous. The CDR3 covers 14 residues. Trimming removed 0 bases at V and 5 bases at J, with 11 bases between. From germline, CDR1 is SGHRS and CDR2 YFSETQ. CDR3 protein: CASSLVGRRETQYF. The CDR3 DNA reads TGCGCCAGCAGCTTGGTCGGAAGGCGGGAGACCCAGTACTTC.

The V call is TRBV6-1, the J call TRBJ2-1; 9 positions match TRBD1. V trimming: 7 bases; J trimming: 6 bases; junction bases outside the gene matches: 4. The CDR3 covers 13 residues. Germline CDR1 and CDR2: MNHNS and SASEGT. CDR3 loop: CASNGQGLNEQFF. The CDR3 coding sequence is TGTGCCAGCAATGGACAGGGGCTCAATGAGCAGTTCTTC.

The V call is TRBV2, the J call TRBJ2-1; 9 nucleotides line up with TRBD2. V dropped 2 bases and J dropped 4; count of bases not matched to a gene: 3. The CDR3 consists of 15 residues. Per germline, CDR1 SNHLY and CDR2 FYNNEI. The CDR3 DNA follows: TGTGCCAGCAGTGAACTAGCGGGGTCTTACAATGAGCAGTTCTTC. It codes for CASSELAGSYNEQFF. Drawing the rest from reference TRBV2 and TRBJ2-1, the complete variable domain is EPEVTQTPSHQVTQMGQEVILRCVPISNHLYFYWYRQILGQKVEFLVSFYNNEISEKSEIFDDQFSVERPDGSNFTLKIRSTKLEDSAMYFCASSELAGSYNEQFFGPGTRLTVL.

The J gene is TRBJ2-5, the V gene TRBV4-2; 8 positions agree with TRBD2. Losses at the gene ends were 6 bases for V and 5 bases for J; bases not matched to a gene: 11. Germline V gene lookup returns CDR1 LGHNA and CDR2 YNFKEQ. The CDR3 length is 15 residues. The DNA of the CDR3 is TGTGCCAGCAGTCCCGTAGCGGGATCAGCCGAGACCCAGTACTTC. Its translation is CASSPVAGSAETQYF.

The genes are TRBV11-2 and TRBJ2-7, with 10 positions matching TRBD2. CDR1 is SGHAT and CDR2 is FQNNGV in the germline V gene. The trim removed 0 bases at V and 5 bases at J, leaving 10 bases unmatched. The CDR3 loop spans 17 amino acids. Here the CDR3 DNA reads TGTGCCAGCAGCTTAGATCTGGCTAGCGGGAGTCGGAACGAGCAGTACTTC. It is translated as CASSLDLASGSRNEQYF.

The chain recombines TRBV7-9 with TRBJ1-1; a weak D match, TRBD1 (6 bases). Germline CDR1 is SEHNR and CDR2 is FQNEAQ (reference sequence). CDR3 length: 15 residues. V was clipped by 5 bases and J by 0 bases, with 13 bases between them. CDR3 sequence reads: CASSPQQGLNTEAFF. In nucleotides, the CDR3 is TGTGCCAGCAGCCCCCAACAGGGATTGAACACTGAAGCTTTCTTT.

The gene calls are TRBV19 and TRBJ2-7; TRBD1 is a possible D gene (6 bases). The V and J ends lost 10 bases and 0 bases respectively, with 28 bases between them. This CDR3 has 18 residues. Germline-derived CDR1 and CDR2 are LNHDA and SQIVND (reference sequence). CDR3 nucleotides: TGTGCCACCCCCCCGGACGAGGACCGGGACATAGTCTCCTACGAGCAGTACTTC. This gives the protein CATPPDEDRDIVSYEQYF.

CDR3 DNA sequence: TGTGCCAGCAGCCCGGGGACAGGGAGCTATGGCTACACCTTC. It yields the protein CASSPGTGSYGYTF. V is TRBV11-2 and J is TRBJ1-2, with 9 bases fitting TRBD1. CDR1 is SGHAT, CDR2 FQNNGV, per germline. This CDR3 comprises 14 residues. With V trimmed by 5 bases and J by 4 bases, 5 bases remained unmatched.

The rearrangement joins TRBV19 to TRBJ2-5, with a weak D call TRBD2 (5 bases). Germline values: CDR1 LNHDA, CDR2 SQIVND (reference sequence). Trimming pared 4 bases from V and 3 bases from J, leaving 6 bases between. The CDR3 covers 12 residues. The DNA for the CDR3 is TGTGCCAGTAGTAAGGAGGAAGAGACCCAGTACTTC. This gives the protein CASSKEEETQYF.

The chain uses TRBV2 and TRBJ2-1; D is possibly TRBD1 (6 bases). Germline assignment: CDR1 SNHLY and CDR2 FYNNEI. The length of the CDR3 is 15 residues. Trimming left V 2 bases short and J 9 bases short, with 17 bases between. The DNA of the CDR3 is TGTGCCAGCAGTGAACAGCTAGTGGGACACGGTGAGCAGTTCTTC. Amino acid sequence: CASSEQLVGHGEQFF.

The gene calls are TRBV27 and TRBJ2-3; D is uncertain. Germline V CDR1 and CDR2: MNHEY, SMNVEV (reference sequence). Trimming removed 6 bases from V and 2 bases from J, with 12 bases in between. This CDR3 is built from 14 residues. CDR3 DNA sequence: TGTGCCAGCAGCCTTGGCCACCACACAGATACGCAGTATTTT. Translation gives CASSLGHHTDTQYF.

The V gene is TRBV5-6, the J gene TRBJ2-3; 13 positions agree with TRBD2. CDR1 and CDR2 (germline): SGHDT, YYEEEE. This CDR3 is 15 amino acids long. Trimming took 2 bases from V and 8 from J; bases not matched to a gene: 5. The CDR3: CASSLLAGGPRTQYF. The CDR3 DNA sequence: TGTGCCAGCAGCTTACTAGCGGGAGGGCCCCGTACGCAGTATTTT.

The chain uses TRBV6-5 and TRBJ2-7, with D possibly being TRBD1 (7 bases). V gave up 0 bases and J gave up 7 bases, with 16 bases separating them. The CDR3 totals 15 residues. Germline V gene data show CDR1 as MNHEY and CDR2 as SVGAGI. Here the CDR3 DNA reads TGTGCCAGCAGTTACTCCCGACAGGGAGGTCGGGAGCAGTACTTC. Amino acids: CASSYSRQGGREQYF.

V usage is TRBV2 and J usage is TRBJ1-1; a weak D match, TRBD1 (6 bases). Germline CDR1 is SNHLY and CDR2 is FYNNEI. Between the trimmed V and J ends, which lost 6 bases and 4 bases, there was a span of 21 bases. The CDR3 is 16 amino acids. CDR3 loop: CASRGSLAGVSTEAFF. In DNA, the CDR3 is TGTGCCAGCAGGGGGTCGTTGGCAGGGGTGTCCACTGAAGCTTTCTTT.

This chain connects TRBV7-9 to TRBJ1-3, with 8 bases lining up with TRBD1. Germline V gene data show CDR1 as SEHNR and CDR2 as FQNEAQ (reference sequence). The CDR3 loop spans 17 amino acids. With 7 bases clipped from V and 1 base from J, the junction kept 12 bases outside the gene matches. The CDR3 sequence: CASTIPPRQGSGNTIYF. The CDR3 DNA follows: TGTGCCAGCACCATCCCGCCCCGACAGGGGTCTGGAAACACCATATATTTT.

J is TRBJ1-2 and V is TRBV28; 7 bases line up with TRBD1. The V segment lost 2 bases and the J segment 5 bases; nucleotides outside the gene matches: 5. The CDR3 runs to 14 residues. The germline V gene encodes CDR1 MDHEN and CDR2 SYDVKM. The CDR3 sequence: CASSLQGEVYGYTF. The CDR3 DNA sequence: TGTGCCAGCAGTTTACAGGGGGAAGTGTATGGCTACACCTTC.

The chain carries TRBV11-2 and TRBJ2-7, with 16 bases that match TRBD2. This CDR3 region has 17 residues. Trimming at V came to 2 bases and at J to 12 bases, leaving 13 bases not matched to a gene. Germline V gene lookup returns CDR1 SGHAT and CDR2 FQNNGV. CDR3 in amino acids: CASSLRTHGTSGRDTYF. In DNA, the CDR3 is TGTGCCAGCAGCTTACGAACCCACGGGACTAGCGGGAGGGACACGTACTTC.

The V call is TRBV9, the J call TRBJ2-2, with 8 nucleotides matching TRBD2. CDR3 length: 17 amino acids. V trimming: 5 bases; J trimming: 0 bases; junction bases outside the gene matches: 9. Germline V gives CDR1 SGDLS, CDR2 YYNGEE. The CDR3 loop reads CASSSPTGGSNTGELFF. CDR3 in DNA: TGTGCCAGCAGTTCCCCCACGGGAGGGTCGAACACCGGGGAGCTGTTTTTT. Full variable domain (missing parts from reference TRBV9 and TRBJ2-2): DSGVTQTPKHLITATGQRVTLRCSPRSGDLSVYWYQQSLDQGLQFLIQYYNGEERAKGNILERFSAQQFPDLHSELNLSSLELGDSALYFCASSSPTGGSNTGELFFGEGSRLTVL.

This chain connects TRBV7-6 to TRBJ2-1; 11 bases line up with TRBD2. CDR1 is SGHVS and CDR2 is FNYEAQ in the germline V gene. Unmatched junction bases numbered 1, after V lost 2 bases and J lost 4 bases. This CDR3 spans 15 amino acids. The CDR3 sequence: CASSLLAGGYNEQFF. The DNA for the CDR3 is TGTGCCAGCAGCTTACTAGCGGGAGGTTACAATGAGCAGTTCTTC.

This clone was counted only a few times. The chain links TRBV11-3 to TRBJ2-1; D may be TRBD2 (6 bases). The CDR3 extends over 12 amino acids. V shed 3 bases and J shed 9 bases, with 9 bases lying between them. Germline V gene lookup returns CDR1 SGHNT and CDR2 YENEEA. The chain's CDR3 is CASSFLEGEQFF. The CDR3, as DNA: TGTGCCAGCAGCTTTCTGGAGGGTGAGCAGTTCTTC.

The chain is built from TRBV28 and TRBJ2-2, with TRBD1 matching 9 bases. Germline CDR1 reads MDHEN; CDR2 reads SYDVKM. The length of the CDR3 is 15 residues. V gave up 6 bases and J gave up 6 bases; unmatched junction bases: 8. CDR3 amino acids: CASRQRTGVAGELFF. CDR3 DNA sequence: TGTGCCAGCAGACAAAGGACAGGGGTAGCCGGGGAGCTGTTTTTT. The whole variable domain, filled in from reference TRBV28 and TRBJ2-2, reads DVKVTQSSRYLVKRTGEKVFLECVQDMDHENMFWYRQDPGLGLRLIYFSYDVKMKEKGDIPEGYSVSREKKERFSLILESASTNQTSMYLCASRQRTGVAGELFFGEGSRLTVL.

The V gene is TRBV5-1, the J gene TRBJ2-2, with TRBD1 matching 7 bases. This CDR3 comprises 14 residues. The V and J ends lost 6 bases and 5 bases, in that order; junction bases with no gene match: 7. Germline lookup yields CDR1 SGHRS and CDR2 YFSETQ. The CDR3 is CASTTGAWTGELFF. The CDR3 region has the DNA TGCGCCAGCACCACAGGGGCGTGGACCGGGGAGCTGTTTTTT.

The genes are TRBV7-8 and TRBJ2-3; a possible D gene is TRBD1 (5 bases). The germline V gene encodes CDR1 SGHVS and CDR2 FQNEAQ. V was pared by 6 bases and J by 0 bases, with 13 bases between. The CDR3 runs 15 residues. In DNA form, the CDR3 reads TGTGCCAGCAGTTCCACAGGAACTAGCACAGATACGCAGTATTTT. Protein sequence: CASSSTGTSTDTQYF.

CDR3 nucleotides: TGTGCCACCGTGCCCTTAGGGGGGGGCACAGATACGCAGTATTTT. Translated, it gives CATVPLGGGTDTQYF. The V and J genes are TRBV28 and TRBJ2-3; a possible D gene is TRBD2 (7 bases). Germline V CDR1 and CDR2: MDHEN, SYDVKM. V shed 10 bases and J shed 1 base, with 18 bases lying between them. CDR3 length: 15 residues.

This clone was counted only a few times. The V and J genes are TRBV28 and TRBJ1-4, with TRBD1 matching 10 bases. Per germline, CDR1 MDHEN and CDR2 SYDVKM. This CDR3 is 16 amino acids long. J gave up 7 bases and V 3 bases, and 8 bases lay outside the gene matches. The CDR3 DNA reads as TGTGCCAGCAGTTTCCAGACAGGGGGCTTGGGTGAAAAACTGTTTTTT. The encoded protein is CASSFQTGGLGEKLFF.

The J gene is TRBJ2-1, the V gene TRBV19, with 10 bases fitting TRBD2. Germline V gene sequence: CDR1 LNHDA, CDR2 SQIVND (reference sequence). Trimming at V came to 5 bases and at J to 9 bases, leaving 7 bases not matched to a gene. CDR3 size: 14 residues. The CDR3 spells CASSQLAGAGEQFF. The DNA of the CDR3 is TGTGCCAGTAGTCAGCTAGCGGGAGCAGGTGAGCAGTTCTTC.